This T cell receptor (beta chain) was sequenced for a study of cytomegalovirus exposure and HLA in healthy donors. General study findings and limits: The investigators catalogued 164 TCR beta chains as cytomegalovirus-associated. In the analysis, some V segments, TRBV6-2 and TRBV6-3 included, were excluded as indistinguishable.

The PCR employed 60 Vbeta primers together with 13 Jbeta primers. Measured with immunoSEQ multiplex PCR; TCRdb has only the in-frame clones, and not every one. In the table there are about 150,000 clones, under 80% of which are singletons. V was pared by 8 bases and J by 2 bases, with 8 bases of the junction left unmatched. Germline V gene sequence: CDR1 MDHEN, CDR2 SYDVKM. The CDR3 extends over 15 amino acids. Concerning this clone: Its antigen is undetermined.

This chain links TRBV28 with TRBJ2-1; 8 bases line up with TRBD2. Sample: PBMCs. The clonotype comes from a man aged 25 to 45 in good health and CMV-seronegative. The CDR3 loop is CASYSGGNAYNEQFF. In DNA form, the CDR3 reads TGTGCCAGCTACAGCGGGGGCAACGCCTACAATGAGCAGTTCTTC. The full variable domain, in which reference TRBV28 and TRBJ2-1 provide the parts outside the CDR3, is DVKVTQSSRYLVKRTGEKVFLECVQDMDHENMFWYRQDPGLGLRLIYFSYDVKMKEKGDIPEGYSVSREKKERFSLILESASTNQTSMYLCASYSGGNAYNEQFFGPGTRLTVL.